The present entry profiles one T cell receptor (beta chain) with its context. Its antigen is currently unknown. The PCR made use of 60 Vbeta and 13 Jbeta primers. TCRdb keeps only in-frame clones here, not all; method: immunoSEQ multiplex PCR. The sample lists some 140,000 clones, 76% occurring once. The data are from a study of cytomegalovirus exposure and HLA in healthy donors. Study results and caveats: The authors reported that TCR beta sequences could predict HLA-A and HLA-B alleles. These predictions were accurate for most subjects in the first cohort. Several of the most significant clusters appeared linked to common viral pathogens, based on a later analysis. It was likely that a cluster of highly shared sequence variants was a sequencing artifact.

This CDR3 has 15 residues. The germline gives CDR1 SGHNT, CDR2 YYREEE (reference sequence). V was clipped by 1 base and J by 3 bases, with 14 bases between them. V gene TRBV5-4 combines with J gene TRBJ2-7; tentative D call: TRBD1 (6 bases). The clonotype comes from a man aged 35 to 55 in good health and CMV-seronegative. Sequencing was done on a sample of PBMCs. CDR3 amino acids: CASSLWFAGDYEQYF. DNA of the CDR3: TGTGCCAGCAGCTTGTGGTTCGCAGGGGACTACGAGCAGTACTTC.